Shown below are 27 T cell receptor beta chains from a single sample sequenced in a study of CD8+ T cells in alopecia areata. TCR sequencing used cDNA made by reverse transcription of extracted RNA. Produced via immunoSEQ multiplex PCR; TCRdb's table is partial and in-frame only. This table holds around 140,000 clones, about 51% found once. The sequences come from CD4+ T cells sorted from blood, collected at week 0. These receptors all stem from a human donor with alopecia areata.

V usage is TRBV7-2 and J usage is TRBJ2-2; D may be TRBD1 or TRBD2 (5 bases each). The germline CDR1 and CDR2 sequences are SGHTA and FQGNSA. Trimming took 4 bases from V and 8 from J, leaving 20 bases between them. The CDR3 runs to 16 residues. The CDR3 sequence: CASSSAERGVSGELFF. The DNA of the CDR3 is TGTGCCAGCAGCTCCGCGGAGAGGGGTGTAAGTGGGGAGCTGTTTTTT. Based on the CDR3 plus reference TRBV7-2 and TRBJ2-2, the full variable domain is GAGVSQSPSNKVTEKGKDVELRCDPISGHTALYWYRQSLGQGLEFLIYFQGNSAPDKSGLPSDRFSAERTGGSVSTLTIQRTQQEDSAVYLCASSSAERGVSGELFFGEGSRLTVL.

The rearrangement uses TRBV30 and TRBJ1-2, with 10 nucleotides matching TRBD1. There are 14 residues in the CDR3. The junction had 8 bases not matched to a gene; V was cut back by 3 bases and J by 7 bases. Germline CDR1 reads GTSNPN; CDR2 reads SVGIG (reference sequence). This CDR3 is CAWRKPGQGSGYTF. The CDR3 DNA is TGTGCCTGGAGGAAACCGGGACAGGGGTCTGGCTACACCTTC.

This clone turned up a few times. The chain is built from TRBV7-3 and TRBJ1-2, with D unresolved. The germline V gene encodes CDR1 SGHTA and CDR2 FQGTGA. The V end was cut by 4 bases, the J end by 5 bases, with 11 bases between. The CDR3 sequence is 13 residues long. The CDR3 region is CASSSSAGYGYTF. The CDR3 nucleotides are TGTGCCAGCAGCTCGAGCGCTGGTTATGGCTACACCTTC.

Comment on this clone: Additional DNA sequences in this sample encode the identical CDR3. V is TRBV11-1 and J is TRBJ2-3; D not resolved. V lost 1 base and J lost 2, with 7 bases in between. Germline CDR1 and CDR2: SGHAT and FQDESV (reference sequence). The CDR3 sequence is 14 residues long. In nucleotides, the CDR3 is TGTGCCAGCAGCTTAGAAGGATTCACAGATACGCAGTATTTT. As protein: CASSLEGFTDTQYF.

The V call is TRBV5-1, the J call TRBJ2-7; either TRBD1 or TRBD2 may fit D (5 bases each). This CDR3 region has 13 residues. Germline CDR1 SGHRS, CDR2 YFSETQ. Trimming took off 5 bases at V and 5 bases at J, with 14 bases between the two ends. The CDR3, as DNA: TGCGCCAGCAGACCCGCCGGGGACCACGAGCAGTACTTC. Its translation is CASRPAGDHEQYF.

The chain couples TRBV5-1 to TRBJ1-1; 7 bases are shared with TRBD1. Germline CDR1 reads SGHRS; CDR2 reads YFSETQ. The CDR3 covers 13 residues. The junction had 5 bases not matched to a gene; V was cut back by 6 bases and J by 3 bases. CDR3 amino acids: CASKGTAHTEAFF. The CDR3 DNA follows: TGCGCCAGCAAGGGGACAGCGCACACTGAAGCTTTCTTT.

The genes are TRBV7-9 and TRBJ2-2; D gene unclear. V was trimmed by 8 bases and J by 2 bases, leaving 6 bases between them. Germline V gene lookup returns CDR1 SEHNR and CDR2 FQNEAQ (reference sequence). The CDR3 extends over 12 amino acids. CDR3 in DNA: TGTGCCAGCGGAATTAACACCGGGGAGCTGTTTTTT. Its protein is CASGINTGELFF.

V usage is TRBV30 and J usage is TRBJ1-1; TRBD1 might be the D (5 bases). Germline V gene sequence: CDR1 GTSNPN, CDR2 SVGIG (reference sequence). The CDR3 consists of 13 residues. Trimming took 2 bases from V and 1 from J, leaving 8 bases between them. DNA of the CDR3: TGTGCCTGGAGTATAACAGGGAACACTGAAGCTTTCTTT. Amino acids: CAWSITGNTEAFF.

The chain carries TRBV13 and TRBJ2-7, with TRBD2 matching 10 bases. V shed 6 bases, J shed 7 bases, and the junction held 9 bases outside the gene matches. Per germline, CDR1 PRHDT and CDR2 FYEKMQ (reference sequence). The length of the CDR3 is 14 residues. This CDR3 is CASSPSGRAGEQYF. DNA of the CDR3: TGTGCCAGCAGTCCGAGCGGGAGGGCCGGGGAGCAGTACTTC. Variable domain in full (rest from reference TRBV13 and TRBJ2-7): AAGVIQSPRHLIKEKRETATLKCYPIPRHDTVYWYQQGPGQDPQFLISFYEKMQSDKGSIPDRFSAQQFSDYHSELNMSSLELGDSALYFCASSPSGRAGEQYFGPGTRLTVT.

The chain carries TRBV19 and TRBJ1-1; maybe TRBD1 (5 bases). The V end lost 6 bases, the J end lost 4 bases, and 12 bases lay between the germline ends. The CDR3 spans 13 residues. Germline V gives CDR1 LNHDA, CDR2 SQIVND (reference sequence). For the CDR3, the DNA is TGTGCCAGTAGCAATAGGGGAGGCACTGAAGCTTTCTTT. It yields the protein CASSNRGGTEAFF.

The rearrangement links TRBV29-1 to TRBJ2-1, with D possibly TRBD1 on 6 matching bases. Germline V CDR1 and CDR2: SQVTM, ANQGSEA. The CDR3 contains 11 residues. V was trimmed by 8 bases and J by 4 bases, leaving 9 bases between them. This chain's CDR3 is CSLGQYNEQFF. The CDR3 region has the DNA TGCAGCCTCGGACAGTACAATGAGCAGTTCTTC.

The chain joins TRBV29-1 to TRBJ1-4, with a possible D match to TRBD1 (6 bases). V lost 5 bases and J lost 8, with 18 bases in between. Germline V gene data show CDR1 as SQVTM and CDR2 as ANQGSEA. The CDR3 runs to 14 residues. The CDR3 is CSVSWRTGREKLFF. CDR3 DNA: TGCAGCGTTTCTTGGAGAACAGGGCGCGAAAAACTGTTTTTT.

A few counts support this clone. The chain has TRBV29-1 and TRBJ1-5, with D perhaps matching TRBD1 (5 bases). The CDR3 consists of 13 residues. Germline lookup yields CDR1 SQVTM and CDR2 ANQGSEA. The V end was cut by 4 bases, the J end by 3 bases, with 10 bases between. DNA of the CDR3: TGCAGCGTTGCCGGGACCTACAATCAGCCCCAGCATTTT. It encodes CSVAGTYNQPQHF.

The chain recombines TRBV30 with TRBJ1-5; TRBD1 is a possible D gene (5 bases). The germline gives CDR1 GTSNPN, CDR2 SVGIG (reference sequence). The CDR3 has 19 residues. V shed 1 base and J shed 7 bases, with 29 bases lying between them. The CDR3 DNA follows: TGTGCCTGGAGTGGTCCCCTTCGGGGGGGTATAATGGCCGAGCAGCCCCAGCATTTT. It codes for CAWSGPLRGGIMAEQPQHF. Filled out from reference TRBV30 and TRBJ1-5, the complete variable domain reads SQTIHQWPATLVQPVGSPLSLECTVEGTSNPNLYWYRQAAGRGLQLLFYSVGIGQISSEVPQNLSASRPQDRQFILSSKKLLLSDSGFYLCAWSGPLRGGIMAEQPQHFGDGTRLSIL.

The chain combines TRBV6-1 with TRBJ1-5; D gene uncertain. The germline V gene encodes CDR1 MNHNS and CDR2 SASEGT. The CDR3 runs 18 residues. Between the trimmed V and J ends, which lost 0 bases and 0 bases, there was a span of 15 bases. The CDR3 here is CASSEAQLGRPSNQPQHF. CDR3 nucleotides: TGTGCCAGCAGTGAAGCGCAATTAGGCAGACCTAGCAATCAGCCCCAGCATTTT.

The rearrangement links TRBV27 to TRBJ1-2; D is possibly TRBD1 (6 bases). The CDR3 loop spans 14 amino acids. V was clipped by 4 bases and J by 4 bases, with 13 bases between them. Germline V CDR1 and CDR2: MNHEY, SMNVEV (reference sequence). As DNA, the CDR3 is TGTGCCAGCAGTTCACAGGGATGGGCCTATGGCTACACCTTC. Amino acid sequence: CASSSQGWAYGYTF.

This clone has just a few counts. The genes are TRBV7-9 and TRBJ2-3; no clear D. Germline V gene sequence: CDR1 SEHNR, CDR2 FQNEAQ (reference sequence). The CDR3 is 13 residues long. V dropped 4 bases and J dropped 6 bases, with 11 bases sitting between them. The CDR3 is CASSSGSFDTQYF. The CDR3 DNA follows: TGTGCCAGCAGCTCTGGATCTTTCGATACGCAGTATTTT.

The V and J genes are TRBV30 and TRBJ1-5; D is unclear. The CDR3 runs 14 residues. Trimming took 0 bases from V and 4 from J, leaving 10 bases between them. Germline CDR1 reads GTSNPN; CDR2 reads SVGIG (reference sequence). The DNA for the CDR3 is TGTGCCTGGAGTGTGTCTGCCGGGAATCAGCCCCAGCATTTT. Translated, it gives CAWSVSAGNQPQHF. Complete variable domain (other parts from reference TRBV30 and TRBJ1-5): SQTIHQWPATLVQPVGSPLSLECTVEGTSNPNLYWYRQAAGRGLQLLFYSVGIGQISSEVPQNLSASRPQDRQFILSSKKLLLSDSGFYLCAWSVSAGNQPQHFGDGTRLSIL.

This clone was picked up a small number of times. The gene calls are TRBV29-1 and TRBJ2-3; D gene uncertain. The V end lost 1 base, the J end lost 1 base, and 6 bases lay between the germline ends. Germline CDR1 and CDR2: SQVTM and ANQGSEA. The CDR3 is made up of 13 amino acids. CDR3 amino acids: CSVEGAGTDTQYF. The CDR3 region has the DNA TGCAGCGTTGAAGGGGCTGGCACAGATACGCAGTATTTT.

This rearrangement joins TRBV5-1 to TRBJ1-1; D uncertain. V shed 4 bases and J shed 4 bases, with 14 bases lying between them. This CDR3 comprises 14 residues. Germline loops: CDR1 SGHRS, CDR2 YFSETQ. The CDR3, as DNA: TGCGCCAGCAGCCCCAAGGTGGGAAGCACTGAAGCTTTCTTT. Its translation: CASSPKVGSTEAFF. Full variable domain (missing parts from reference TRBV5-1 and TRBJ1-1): KAGVTQTPRYLIKTRGQQVTLSCSPISGHRSVSWYQQTPGQGLQFLFEYFSETQRNKGNFPGRFSGRQFSNSRSEMNVSTLELGDSALYLCASSPKVGSTEAFFGQGTRLTVV.

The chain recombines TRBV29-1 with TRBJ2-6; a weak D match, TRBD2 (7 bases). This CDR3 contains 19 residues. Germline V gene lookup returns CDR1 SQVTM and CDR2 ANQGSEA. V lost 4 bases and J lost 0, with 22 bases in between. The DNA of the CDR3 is TGCAGCGTTGGAGGCGAGGGGGGGGCGCCCTACTCTGGGGCCAACGTCCTGACTTTC. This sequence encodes CSVGGEGGAPYSGANVLTF.

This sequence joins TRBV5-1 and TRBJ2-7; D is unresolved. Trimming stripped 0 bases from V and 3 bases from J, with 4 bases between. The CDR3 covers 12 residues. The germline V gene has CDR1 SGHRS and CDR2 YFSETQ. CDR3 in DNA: TGCGCCAGCAGCTTGGTTGGCTACGAGCAGTACTTC. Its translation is CASSLVGYEQYF.

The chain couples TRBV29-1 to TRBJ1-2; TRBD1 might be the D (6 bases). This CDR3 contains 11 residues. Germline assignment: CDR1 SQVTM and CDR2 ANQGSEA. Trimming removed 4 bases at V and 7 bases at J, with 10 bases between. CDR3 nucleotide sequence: TGCAGCGTTGTAGGGGGGACTGGCTACACCTTC. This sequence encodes CSVVGGTGYTF.

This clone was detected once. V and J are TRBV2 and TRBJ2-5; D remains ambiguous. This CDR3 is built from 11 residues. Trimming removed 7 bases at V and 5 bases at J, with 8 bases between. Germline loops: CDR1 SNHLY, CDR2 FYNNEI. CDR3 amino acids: CASTGYETQYF. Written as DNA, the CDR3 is TGTGCCAGCACGGGTTACGAGACCCAGTACTTC.

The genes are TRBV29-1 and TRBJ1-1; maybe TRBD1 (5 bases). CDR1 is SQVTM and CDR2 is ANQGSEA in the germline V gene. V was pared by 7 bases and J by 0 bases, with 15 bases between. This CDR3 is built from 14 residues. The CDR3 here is CSAERSGMNTEAFF. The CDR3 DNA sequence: TGCAGCGCCGAACGGTCAGGGATGAACACTGAAGCTTTCTTT.

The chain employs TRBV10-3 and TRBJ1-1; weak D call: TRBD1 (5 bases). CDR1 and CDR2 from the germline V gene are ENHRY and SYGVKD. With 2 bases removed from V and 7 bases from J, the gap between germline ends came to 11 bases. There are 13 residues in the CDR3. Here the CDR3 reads CAISEGTGFEAFF. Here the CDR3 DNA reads TGTGCCATCAGTGAGGGGACCGGATTTGAAGCTTTCTTT.

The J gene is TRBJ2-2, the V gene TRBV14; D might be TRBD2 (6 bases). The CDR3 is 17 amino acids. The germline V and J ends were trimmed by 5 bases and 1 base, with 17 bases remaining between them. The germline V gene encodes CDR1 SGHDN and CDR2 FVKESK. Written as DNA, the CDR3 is TGTGCCAGCAGCAAAAGGGTCGGGAGAGTGAACACCGGGGAGCTGTTTTTT. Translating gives CASSKRVGRVNTGELFF.